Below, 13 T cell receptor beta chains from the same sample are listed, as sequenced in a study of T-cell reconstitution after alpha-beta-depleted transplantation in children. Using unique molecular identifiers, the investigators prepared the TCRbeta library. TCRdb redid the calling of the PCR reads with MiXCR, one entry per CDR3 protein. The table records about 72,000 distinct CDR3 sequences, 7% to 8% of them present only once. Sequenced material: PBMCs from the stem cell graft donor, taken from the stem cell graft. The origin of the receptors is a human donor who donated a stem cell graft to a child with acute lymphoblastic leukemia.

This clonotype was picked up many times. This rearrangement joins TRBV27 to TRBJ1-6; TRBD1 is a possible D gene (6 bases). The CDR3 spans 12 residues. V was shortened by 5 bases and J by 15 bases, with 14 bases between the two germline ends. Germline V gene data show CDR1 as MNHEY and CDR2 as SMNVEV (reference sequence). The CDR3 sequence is CASSTGLTGLHF. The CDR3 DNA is TGTGCCAGCAGTACTGGACTGACAGGCCTCCACTTT.

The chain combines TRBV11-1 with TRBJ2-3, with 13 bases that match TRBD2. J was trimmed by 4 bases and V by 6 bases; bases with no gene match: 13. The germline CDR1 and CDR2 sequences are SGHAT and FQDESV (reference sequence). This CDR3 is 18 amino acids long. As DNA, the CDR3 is TGTGCCAGCAGTTTACCCCGGACTAGCGGGAGCCAGTCAGATACGCAGTATTTT. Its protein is CASSLPRTSGSQSDTQYF.

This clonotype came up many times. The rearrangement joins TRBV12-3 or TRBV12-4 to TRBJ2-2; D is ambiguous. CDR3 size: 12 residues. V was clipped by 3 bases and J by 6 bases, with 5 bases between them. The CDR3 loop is CASSFSAGELFF. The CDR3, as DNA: TGTGCCAGCAGTTTCTCTGCCGGGGAGCTGTTTTTT.

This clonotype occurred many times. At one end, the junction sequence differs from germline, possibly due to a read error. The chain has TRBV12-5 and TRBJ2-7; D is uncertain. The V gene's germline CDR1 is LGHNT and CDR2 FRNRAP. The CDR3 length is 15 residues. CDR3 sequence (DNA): TGTGCTAGTGGTTTGGACAACCTTGTCAGAAACGATCAGTACTTC. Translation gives CASGLDNLVRNDQYF.

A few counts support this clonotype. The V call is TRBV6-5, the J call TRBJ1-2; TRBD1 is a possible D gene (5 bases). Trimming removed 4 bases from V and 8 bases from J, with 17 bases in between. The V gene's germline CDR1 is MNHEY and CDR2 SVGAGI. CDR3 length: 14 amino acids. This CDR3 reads CASSSGPSKEGYTF. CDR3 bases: TGTGCCAGCAGTTCGGGGCCCTCTAAGGAAGGCTACACCTTC.

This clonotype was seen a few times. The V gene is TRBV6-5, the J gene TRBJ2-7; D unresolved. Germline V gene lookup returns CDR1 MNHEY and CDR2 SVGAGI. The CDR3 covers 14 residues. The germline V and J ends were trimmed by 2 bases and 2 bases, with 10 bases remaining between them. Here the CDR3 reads CASSYVDGTYEQYF. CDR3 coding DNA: TGTGCCAGCAGTTACGTTGACGGAACCTACGAGCAGTACTTC.

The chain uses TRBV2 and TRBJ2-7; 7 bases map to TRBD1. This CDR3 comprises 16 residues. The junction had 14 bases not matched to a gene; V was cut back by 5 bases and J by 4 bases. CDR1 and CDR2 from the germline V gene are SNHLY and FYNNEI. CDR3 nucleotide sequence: TGTGCCAGCAGTAATAACCCACAGGGGATTCTTTACGAGCAGTACTTC. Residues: CASSNNPQGILYEQYF. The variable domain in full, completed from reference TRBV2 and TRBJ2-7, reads EPEVTQTPSHQVTQMGQEVILRCVPISNHLYFYWYRQILGQKVEFLVSFYNNEISEKSEIFDDQFSVERPDGSNFTLKIRSTKLEDSAMYFCASSNNPQGILYEQYFGPGTRLTVT.

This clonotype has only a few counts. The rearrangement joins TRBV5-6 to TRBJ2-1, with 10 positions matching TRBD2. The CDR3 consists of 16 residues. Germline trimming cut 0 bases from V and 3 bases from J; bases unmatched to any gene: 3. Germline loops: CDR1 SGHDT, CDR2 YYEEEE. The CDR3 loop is CASSLGGTSVYNEQFF. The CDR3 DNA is TGTGCCAGCAGCTTGGGTGGGACTAGCGTCTACAATGAGCAGTTCTTC.

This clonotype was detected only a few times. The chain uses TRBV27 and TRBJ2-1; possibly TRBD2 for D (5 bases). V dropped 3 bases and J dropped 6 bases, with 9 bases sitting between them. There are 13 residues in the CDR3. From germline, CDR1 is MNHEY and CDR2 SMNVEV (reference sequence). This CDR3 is CASSFGGSNEQFF. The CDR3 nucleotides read TGTGCCAGCAGTTTCGGAGGTTCCAATGAGCAGTTCTTC.

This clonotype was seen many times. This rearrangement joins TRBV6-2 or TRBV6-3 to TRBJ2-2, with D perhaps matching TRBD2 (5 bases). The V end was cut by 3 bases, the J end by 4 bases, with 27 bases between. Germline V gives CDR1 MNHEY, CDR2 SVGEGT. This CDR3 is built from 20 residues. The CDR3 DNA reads TGTGCCAGCAGTTATGGGATCGGGCGGCGGACCCAGGCGGGCACCGGGGAGCTGTTTTTT. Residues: CASSYGIGRRTQAGTGELFF.

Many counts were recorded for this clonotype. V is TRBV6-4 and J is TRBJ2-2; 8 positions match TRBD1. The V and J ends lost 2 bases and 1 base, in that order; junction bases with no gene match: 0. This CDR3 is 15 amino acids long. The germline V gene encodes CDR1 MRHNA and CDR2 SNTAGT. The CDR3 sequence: CASSDGTGNTGELFF. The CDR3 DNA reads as TGTGCCAGCAGTGACGGGACAGGGAACACCGGGGAGCTGTTTTTT.

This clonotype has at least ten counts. For the CDR3, the DNA is TGCAGCGTTGATCAGGGCACAGATACGCAGTATTTT. Residues: CSVDQGTDTQYF. The chain links TRBV29-1 to TRBJ2-3; no clear D gene. This CDR3 spans 12 amino acids. Germline V gene sequence: CDR1 SQVTM, CDR2 ANQGSEA. V was cut by 3 bases and J by 1 base, with 5 bases left in between.

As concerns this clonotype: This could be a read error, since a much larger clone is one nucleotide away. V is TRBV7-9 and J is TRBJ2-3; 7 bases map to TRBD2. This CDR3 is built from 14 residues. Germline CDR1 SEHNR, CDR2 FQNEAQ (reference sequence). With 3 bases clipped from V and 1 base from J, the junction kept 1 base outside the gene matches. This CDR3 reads CASSFAGGTDTQYF. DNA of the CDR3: TGTGCCAGCAGCTTCGCGGGGGGCACAGATACGCAGTATTTT.